This passage covers 31 T cell receptor beta chains from one sample sequenced in a study of shared clonotypes between healthy human individuals (dated by TCRdb to 2020 to 2022). The library came from the immunoSEQ multiplex PCR assay. In TCRdb, the immuneACCESS table is reduced to in-frame sequences with V and J assigned. These tables do not hold every clone; where another copy was compared, an unresolved V gene accounts for under half, and the others remain unexplained. Within this sample are 2 million to 2.5 million clones, with approximately 90% of them counted one time only. The ten largest clones represent 0.3% to 0.45% of the sample. The source material was naive CD4+ T cells from PBMCs. This specimen's cell subset or site label, interpreted: CD45RA+ positively selected. The receptors shown here come from a man younger than 35 in good health. Some clones in this sample may be carry-over from other donors' samples.

V is TRBV7-3 and J is TRBJ2-3, with 10 bases aligning to TRBD2. Trimming took 5 bases from V and 4 from J; bases not matched to a gene: 6. The CDR3 has 15 residues. The germline CDR1 and CDR2 sequences are SGHTA and FQGTGA. CDR3 sequence reads: CASSRLAGAPDTQYF. The DNA of the CDR3 is TGTGCCAGCAGCCGACTAGCGGGCGCCCCAGATACGCAGTATTTT.

The chain couples TRBV6-1 to TRBJ1-5; maybe TRBD1 (5 bases). V lost 3 bases and J lost 6, with 15 bases in between. The CDR3 is 15 residues long. In germline, CDR1 is MNHNS, CDR2 SASEGT. In nucleotides, the CDR3 is TGTGCCAGCAGTGACAATACAGGTGCAGTTCAGCCCCAGCATTTT. Its translation: CASSDNTGAVQPQHF.

The genes are TRBV28 and TRBJ2-5; no definite D call. CDR1 and CDR2 (germline): MDHEN, SYDVKM. Trimming stripped 3 bases from V and 5 bases from J, with 10 bases between. There are 13 residues in the CDR3. The chain's CDR3 is CASSFGLSETQYF. The CDR3 nucleotides are TGTGCCAGCAGTTTCGGCTTGAGCGAGACCCAGTACTTC.

The chain employs TRBV29-1 and TRBJ2-3; 14 bases line up with TRBD2. V dropped 5 bases and J dropped 6; count of bases not matched to a gene: 7. The CDR3 length is 15 residues. Germline V lookup: CDR1 SQVTM, CDR2 ANQGSEA. CDR3: CSVPGLAGVGDTQYF. CDR3 bases: TGCAGCGTTCCGGGACTAGCGGGAGTCGGGGATACGCAGTATTTT.

The genes are TRBV2 and TRBJ1-1; no firm D call. Germline values: CDR1 SNHLY, CDR2 FYNNEI. V was cut by 5 bases and J by 1 base, with 8 bases left in between. The CDR3 has 13 amino acids. CDR3 amino acids: CASSYPGNTEAFF. The CDR3 DNA follows: TGTGCCAGCAGTTATCCGGGGAACACTGAAGCTTTCTTT.

The chain combines TRBV19 with TRBJ1-4, with 8 bases aligning to TRBD1. Germline CDR1 is LNHDA and CDR2 is SQIVND (reference sequence). This CDR3 has 14 amino acids. V lost 7 bases, J lost 7 bases, and 8 bases stayed unmatched. CDR3 loop: CASTRTGQGEKLFF. The CDR3 nucleotides read TGTGCCAGTACCCGGACAGGGCAGGGTGAAAAACTGTTTTTT.

This chain joins TRBV28 and TRBJ2-1; a possible D gene is TRBD2 (5 bases). Germline V gives CDR1 MDHEN, CDR2 SYDVKM. This CDR3 region has 16 residues. V lost 5 bases, J lost 0 bases, and 14 bases lay in between. CDR3 nucleotides: TGTGCCAGCAGTGCCACGGTAGGGAGCTCCTACAATGAGCAGTTCTTC. Translating gives CASSATVGSSYNEQFF.

Comment on this clone: Distinct nucleotide sequences in the sample also encode this CDR3. The chain carries TRBV18 and TRBJ1-2, with D possibly matching TRBD1 (5 bases). Trimming took off 3 bases at V and 3 bases at J, with 11 bases between the two ends. Germline V CDR1 and CDR2: KGHSH, LQKENI. The length of the CDR3 is 14 residues. CDR3: CASSPGQGDYGYTF. CDR3 sequence (DNA): TGTGCCAGCTCACCTGGACAAGGAGACTATGGCTACACCTTC.

This rearrangement joins TRBV7-2 to TRBJ2-7, with D possibly being TRBD2 (6 bases). CDR1 is SGHTA, CDR2 FQGNSA, per germline. The V and J ends lost 5 bases and 7 bases respectively, with 27 bases between them. CDR3 size: 17 residues. The CDR3 region has the DNA TGTGCCAGCAGCCCGGTCACGGGGGAAGACCCTTTTTGGGAGCAGTACTTC. This gives the protein CASSPVTGEDPFWEQYF.

The CDR3 DNA sequence: TGTGCCAGCAGTTCAGGACCGACCTCTGGAAACACCATATATTTT. Translation gives CASSSGPTSGNTIYF. The chain employs TRBV28 and TRBJ1-3, with no clear D. Germline CDR1 reads MDHEN; CDR2 reads SYDVKM. CDR3 length: 15 amino acids. V was pared by 4 bases and J by 0 bases, with 10 bases between.

This clone was seen a single time. The CDR3 sequence is CASSSDRGQAITEAFF. Written as DNA, the CDR3 is TGCGCCAGCAGCTCCGACAGGGGGCAGGCTATCACTGAAGCTTTCTTT. The V and J genes are TRBV5-1 and TRBJ1-1; 10 bases align to TRBD1. From germline, CDR1 is SGHRS and CDR2 YFSETQ. The CDR3 consists of 16 residues. The trim removed 3 bases at V and 4 bases at J, leaving 9 bases unmatched.

The V and J genes are TRBV15 and TRBJ2-3; 9 bases fit TRBD2. The germline V gene encodes CDR1 LNHNV and CDR2 YYDKDF (reference sequence). The CDR3 runs 17 residues. The ends lost 2 bases at V and 4 bases at J; junction bases unmatched: 10. The CDR3 here is CATSRRRLAETPDTQYF. In DNA form, the CDR3 reads TGTGCCACCAGCAGACGTAGACTAGCGGAAACCCCAGATACGCAGTATTTT.

About this clone: Germline is not matched at one junction end, which may reflect a read error. The chain employs TRBV5-1 and TRBJ2-7; weak D call: TRBD2 (6 bases). Germline V gene sequence: CDR1 SGHRS, CDR2 YFSETQ. CDR3 length: 14 residues. CDR3 DNA sequence: TGCGCCAGCAGCTTGGGGAGGGCCTCCCACGAGCAGTACTTC. The encoded protein is CASSLGRASHEQYF.

The rearrangement links TRBV5-1 to TRBJ1-4; perhaps TRBD1 as D (5 bases). The germline gives CDR1 SGHRS, CDR2 YFSETQ. The V end lost 9 bases, the J end lost 2 bases, and 11 bases lay between the germline ends. The CDR3 is 13 amino acids. This CDR3 is CANSGGTNEKLFF. In nucleotides, the CDR3 is TGCGCCAATTCGGGGGGGACTAATGAAAAACTGTTTTTT.

The rearrangement uses TRBV28 and TRBJ2-7; D call uncertain. Trimming took off 6 bases at V and 6 bases at J, with 15 bases between the two ends. This CDR3 spans 13 amino acids. Germline assignment: CDR1 MDHEN and CDR2 SYDVKM. CDR3 loop: CASRGPLGGEQYF. The CDR3 nucleotides are TGTGCCAGCAGAGGGCCCCTCGGTGGCGAGCAGTACTTC.

The gene calls are TRBV11-3 and TRBJ2-1; weak D call: TRBD2 (6 bases). Trimming cost V 5 bases and J 11 bases, with 10 bases left between them. Germline V gene data show CDR1 as SGHNT and CDR2 as YENEEA. The CDR3 extends over 11 amino acids. The chain's CDR3 is CASSRGIKQFF. DNA of the CDR3: TGTGCCAGCAGCCGCGGGATAAAGCAGTTCTTC.

The rearrangement joins TRBV7-2 to TRBJ2-2, with 12 bases aligning to TRBD1. The germline V gene has CDR1 SGHTA and CDR2 FQGNSA. Trimming removed 5 bases from V and 6 bases from J; junction bases left unmatched: 10. The CDR3 extends over 17 amino acids. For the CDR3, the DNA is TGTGCCAGCAGCGCTTTTCCGGGACAGGGGGCACCCGGGGAGCTGTTTTTT. This sequence encodes CASSAFPGQGAPGELFF.

V is TRBV4-3 and J is TRBJ1-2; D remains unclear. Trimming took off 4 bases at V and 2 bases at J, with 8 bases between the two ends. The CDR3 sequence is 13 residues long. Per the germline V gene, CDR1 is LGHNA and CDR2 is YSLEER. The CDR3 protein is CASSPDVNYGYTF. CDR3 DNA sequence: TGCGCCAGCAGCCCAGACGTCAACTATGGCTACACCTTC.

Details on this clone: A far larger clone is one base from this, pointing to a likely read error. Other DNA sequences of this sample code for an identical CDR3. The chain joins TRBV7-3 to TRBJ1-1; D is unclear. V was cut by 2 bases and J by 1 base, with 5 bases left in between. There are 13 residues in the CDR3. Per the germline V gene, CDR1 is SGHTA and CDR2 is FQGTGA. CDR3 nucleotide sequence: TGTGCCAGCAGCTTAGGCAGGAACACTGAAGCTTTCTTT. The encoded protein is CASSLGRNTEAFF.

This chain joins TRBV5-4 and TRBJ2-1; 10 positions agree with TRBD1. The CDR3 consists of 16 residues. Losses at the gene ends were 4 bases for V and 2 bases for J; bases not matched to a gene: 6. Germline V gene data show CDR1 as SGHNT and CDR2 as YYREEE (reference sequence). The CDR3, as DNA: TGTGCCAGCAGCACCCCGACAGGGGGCGCCTACAATGAGCAGTTCTTC. It encodes CASSTPTGGAYNEQFF.

The rearrangement joins TRBV7-9 to TRBJ1-2; TRBD1 agrees at 10 bases. The germline CDR1 and CDR2 sequences are SEHNR and FQNEAQ (reference sequence). Germline trimming cut 3 bases from V and 5 bases from J; bases unmatched to any gene: 6. This CDR3 contains 15 residues. The CDR3, as DNA: TGTGCCAGCAGCTTCGGGGACAGGGGAATATATGGCTACACCTTC. Translated: CASSFGDRGIYGYTF.

This chain uses TRBV18 with TRBJ2-6; maybe TRBD2 (5 bases). Germline V gene data show CDR1 as KGHSH and CDR2 as LQKENI. The germline V and J ends were trimmed by 3 bases and 0 bases, with 15 bases remaining between them. The CDR3 runs 18 residues. The CDR3 DNA reads TGTGCCAGCTCACCCCGTACAGAGGGCTCCTCTGGGGCCAACGTCCTGACTTTC. Amino acid sequence: CASSPRTEGSSGANVLTF.

The chain joins TRBV2 to TRBJ2-7, with 8 nucleotides matching TRBD1. Germline V CDR1 and CDR2: SNHLY, FYNNEI. There are 14 residues in the CDR3. With V trimmed by 6 bases and J by 5 bases, 9 bases remained unmatched. This CDR3 is CASSPIWTGNEQYF. CDR3 DNA: TGTGCCAGCAGCCCCATCTGGACAGGGAACGAGCAGTACTTC.

The CDR3 is CASTGTSIGSYEQYF. The CDR3 coding sequence is TGTGCCAGCACCGGGACTAGCATTGGCTCCTACGAGCAGTACTTC. The V call is TRBV2, the J call TRBJ2-7; 9 positions match TRBD2. The junction had 7 bases not matched to a gene; V was cut back by 7 bases and J by 0 bases. Germline lookup yields CDR1 SNHLY and CDR2 FYNNEI. The CDR3 contains 15 residues.

The genes are TRBV6-1 and TRBJ1-2, with D unresolved. The length of the CDR3 is 15 residues. The V end was cut by 1 base, the J end by 2 bases, with 11 bases between. CDR1 and CDR2 from the germline V gene are MNHNS and SASEGT. DNA of the CDR3: TGTGCCAGCAGTGAAGGGTCGTGGAAAAACTATGGCTACACCTTC. The encoded protein is CASSEGSWKNYGYTF.

The chain carries TRBV10-1 and TRBJ1-3; D is ambiguous. V was cut by 2 bases and J by 3 bases, with 8 bases left in between. The germline V gene has CDR1 WNHNN and CDR2 SYGVQD (reference sequence). The length of the CDR3 is 14 residues. The CDR3 nucleotides are TGCGCCAGCAGTGAGGGTGCAGATGGAAACACCATATATTTT. Translating it yields CASSEGADGNTIYF.

This sequence joins TRBV2 and TRBJ2-7; 7 bases align to TRBD1. V lost 7 bases, J lost 3 bases, and 12 bases stayed unmatched. The CDR3 spans 15 residues. Germline values: CDR1 SNHLY, CDR2 FYNNEI. The CDR3 coding sequence is TGTGCCAGCAAGATGAGACAGGGAATATACTACGAGCAGTACTTC. Protein sequence: CASKMRQGIYYEQYF.

Points on this clone: Other DNA sequences from this sample encode an identical CDR3 as well. V is TRBV18 and J is TRBJ1-1; no firm D call. Germline V gene sequence: CDR1 KGHSH, CDR2 LQKENI. This CDR3 is 13 amino acids long. The V and J ends lost 2 bases and 2 bases respectively, with 6 bases between them. CDR3 in DNA: TGTGCCAGCTCACCATACGGAAACACTGAAGCTTTCTTT. Amino acids: CASSPYGNTEAFF.

This rearrangement joins TRBV5-1 to TRBJ2-3; TRBD2 matches at 10 bases. The V segment lost 0 bases and the J segment 4 bases; nucleotides outside the gene matches: 5. CDR3 length equals 16 residues. The germline V gene has CDR1 SGHRS and CDR2 YFSETQ. This chain's CDR3 is CASSLASGSPADTQYF. The CDR3 coding sequence is TGCGCCAGCAGCTTGGCTAGCGGGAGTCCGGCAGATACGCAGTATTTT. The full variable domain, in which reference TRBV5-1 and TRBJ2-3 provide the parts outside the CDR3, is KAGVTQTPRYLIKTRGQQVTLSCSPISGHRSVSWYQQTPGQGLQFLFEYFSETQRNKGNFPGRFSGRQFSNSRSEMNVSTLELGDSALYLCASSLASGSPADTQYFGPGTRLTVL.

The J gene is TRBJ1-2, the V gene TRBV5-3; no clear D. Being an ORF, TRBV5-3 has a function that is uncertain. Between the trimmed V and J ends, which lost 4 bases and 3 bases, there was a span of 13 bases. This CDR3 is 14 amino acids long. The CDR3 here is CARSTQTAHYGYTF. The CDR3 nucleotides are TGTGCCAGAAGCACACAGACTGCACACTATGGCTACACCTTC.

The rearrangement links TRBV16 to TRBJ2-7; D uncertain. Germline V gene data show CDR1 as KGHSY and CDR2 as FQNENV. CDR3 length: 15 residues. Trimming left V 6 bases short and J 3 bases short, with 18 bases between. The chain's CDR3 is CASRPTPTVFYEQYF. CDR3 nucleotides: TGTGCCAGCAGACCCACACCGACGGTGTTCTACGAGCAGTACTTC.